Listed here are 27 T cell receptor beta chains from one sample, sequenced in a study of T-cell reconstitution after alpha-beta-depleted transplantation in children. The library targeted TCRbeta and was prepared with unique molecular identifiers. TCRdb reprocessed the PCR reads with MiXCR, giving one entry per CDR3 protein. The sample includes about 340,000 distinct CDR3 sequences, about a sixth seen only once; the top ten take approximately 38%. The sample here was PBMCs, mostly from graft donor cells, taken 360 days after TCRalphabeta/CD19-depleted stem cell transplant. These receptors all stem from a male patient aged 2 to 10 who had a stem cell transplant for acute lymphoblastic leukemia, so the T cells may come from the graft donor.

This clonotype was observed at least ten times. The chain employs TRBV6-1 and TRBJ2-7; 9 nucleotides line up with TRBD1. Per germline, CDR1 MNHNS and CDR2 SASEGT. The CDR3 is 15 residues long. Germline trimming cut 6 bases from V and 4 bases from J; bases unmatched to any gene: 10. The CDR3 bases are TGTGCCAGCAGACCCTCCGGGGACAGGGCGTACGAGCAGTACTTC. Protein sequence: CASRPSGDRAYEQYF.

This clonotype showed up many times. The V gene is TRBV28, the J gene TRBJ2-7; a possible D gene is TRBD2 (6 bases). Per germline, CDR1 MDHEN and CDR2 SYDVKM. The CDR3 covers 16 residues. Trimming removed 3 bases at V and 4 bases at J, with 19 bases between. This CDR3 reads CASSFGGSRTSYEQYF. DNA of the CDR3: TGTGCCAGCAGTTTTGGAGGGAGTCGTACCTCATACGAGCAGTACTTC. Combining the CDR3 with reference TRBV28 and TRBJ2-7 gives the whole variable domain DVKVTQSSRYLVKRTGEKVFLECVQDMDHENMFWYRQDPGLGLRLIYFSYDVKMKEKGDIPEGYSVSREKKERFSLILESASTNQTSMYLCASSFGGSRTSYEQYFGPGTRLTVT.

This clonotype was counted between two and nine times. The chain has TRBV6-8 and TRBJ1-2, with TRBD1 as a possible D gene (5 bases). V shed 2 bases and J shed 0 bases, with 13 bases lying between them. The CDR3 extends over 16 amino acids. Germline CDR1 is MNHGY and CDR2 is SAAAGT. In nucleotides, the CDR3 is TGTGCCAGCAGTTACCAGGGACGTTCAGCTAACTATGGCTACACCTTC. Translation: CASSYQGRSANYGYTF.

CDR3 bases: TGTGCCAGCAGCTTGGTTGGGCTAGCGGGAGCAGAGACCCAGTACTTC. It encodes CASSLVGLAGAETQYF. This chain joins TRBV5-6 and TRBJ2-5; 10 nucleotides align to TRBD2. CDR1 and CDR2 from the germline V gene are SGHDT and YYEEEE. The CDR3 loop spans 16 amino acids. V gave up 0 bases and J gave up 4 bases; unmatched junction bases: 6.

Ten or more counts support this clonotype. The V and J genes are TRBV28 and TRBJ2-7; 8 bases agree with TRBD2. CDR3 size: 18 residues. Germline loops: CDR1 MDHEN, CDR2 SYDVKM. The V gene end was trimmed by 4 bases and the J gene end by 2 bases; junction bases not matched to a gene: 16. The CDR3 loop reads CASSSLAGGAQTTYEQYF. In DNA form, the CDR3 reads TGTGCCAGCAGTTCCCTGGCGGGAGGTGCCCAAACAACCTACGAGCAGTACTTC.

This clonotype was seen only a few times. The chain joins TRBV5-1 to TRBJ1-1; D perhaps matches TRBD1 (5 bases). Germline loops: CDR1 SGHRS, CDR2 YFSETQ. V lost 4 bases and J lost 11, with 15 bases in between. The CDR3 is 12 amino acids. CDR3 protein: CASSPRGAGAFF. CDR3 in DNA: TGCGCCAGCAGCCCCCGTGGGGCTGGGGCTTTCTTT.

The chain links TRBV7-2 to TRBJ1-5; 12 bases align to TRBD1. Trimming took 5 bases from V and 7 from J; bases not matched to a gene: 6. Germline loops: CDR1 SGHTA, CDR2 FQGNSA. The CDR3 consists of 15 residues. DNA for the CDR3: TGTGCCAGCAGCCCGGGACAGGGGGCCAGACAGCCCCAGCATTTT. Translating it yields CASSPGQGARQPQHF.

This clonotype was counted between two and nine times. The chain uses TRBV5-6 and TRBJ2-5; D is perhaps TRBD1 (6 bases). CDR3 length: 17 residues. Germline V gives CDR1 SGHDT, CDR2 YYEEEE. V gave up 2 bases and J gave up 3 bases, with 20 bases separating them. This CDR3 is CASSFNYGTTGKETQYF. As DNA, the CDR3 is TGTGCCAGCAGCTTTAATTATGGGACGACAGGAAAAGAGACCCAGTACTTC. Variable domain in full (rest from reference TRBV5-6 and TRBJ2-5): DAGVTQSPTHLIKTRGQQVTLRCSPKSGHDTVSWYQQALGQGPQFIFQYYEEEERQRGNFPDRFSGHQFPNYSSELNVNALLLGDSALYLCASSFNYGTTGKETQYFGPGTRLLVL.

This clonotype has more than one count but fewer than ten. The chain combines TRBV5-6 with TRBJ1-4; the match to TRBD1 covers 8 bases. Germline V CDR1 and CDR2: SGHDT, YYEEEE. This CDR3 comprises 14 residues. V lost 3 bases, J lost 8 bases, and 6 bases stayed unmatched. The CDR3 is CASSSGQGVEKLFF. CDR3 sequence (DNA): TGTGCCAGCAGCTCAGGACAGGGAGTCGAAAAACTGTTTTTT.

This clonotype appeared a single time. This CDR3 reads CASSRDSLSSYEQYF. CDR3 nucleotide sequence: TGTGCCAGCAGCAGGGACAGCCTGAGCTCCTACGAGCAGTACTTC. The chain carries TRBV11-1 and TRBJ2-7; TRBD1 matches 7 bases. The junction had 7 bases not matched to a gene; V was cut back by 5 bases and J by 0 bases. Looked up from germline, CDR1 is SGHAT and CDR2 is FQDESV (reference sequence). The CDR3 has 15 residues.

This clonotype occurred a few times. V and J are TRBV9 and TRBJ2-1; 14 nucleotides match TRBD2. The CDR3 length is 17 residues. V shed 3 bases and J 9 bases; nucleotides not matched to a gene: 11. Germline loops: CDR1 SGDLS, CDR2 YYNGEE. CDR3 protein: CASSASGTSGSWSEQFF. The CDR3 coding sequence is TGTGCCAGCAGCGCTTCCGGGACTAGCGGGAGTTGGAGTGAGCAGTTCTTC. Combining the CDR3 with reference TRBV9 and TRBJ2-1 gives the whole variable domain DSGVTQTPKHLITATGQRVTLRCSPRSGDLSVYWYQQSLDQGLQFLIQYYNGEERAKGNILERFSAQQFPDLHSELNLSSLELGDSALYFCASSASGTSGSWSEQFFGPGTRLTVL.

In this sample, this clonotype turned up once. At one end, the junction sequence differs from germline, possibly due to a read error. This rearrangement joins TRBV30 to TRBJ1-1; 10 bases line up with TRBD1. The CDR3 has 13 residues. Germline assignment: CDR1 GTSNPN and CDR2 SVGIG (reference sequence). The CDR3 region is CAWSWTGGDRWIF. The CDR3 nucleotides are TGTGCCTGGAGTTGGACAGGGGGAGACAGGTGGATCTTT.

This clonotype was found many times. The V and J genes are TRBV29-1 and TRBJ2-5; the match to TRBD1 covers 8 bases. The CDR3 runs to 14 residues. In germline, CDR1 is SQVTM, CDR2 ANQGSEA. Trimming removed 6 bases from V and 1 base from J; junction bases left unmatched: 7. Here the CDR3 DNA reads TGCAGCGTCCAGCCAGACAGGGGCCAAGAGACCCAGTACTTC. Residues: CSVQPDRGQETQYF.

This clonotype was seen only a few times. The gene calls are TRBV10-3 and TRBJ2-2; D is perhaps TRBD1 or TRBD2 (5 bases each). V was trimmed by 6 bases and J by 5 bases, leaving 10 bases between them. This CDR3 is 13 amino acids long. The germline CDR1 and CDR2 sequences are ENHRY and SYGVKD. CDR3 bases: TGTGCCATCAGGGACGAGGGGACCGGGGAGCTGTTTTTT. Amino acids: CAIRDEGTGELFF.

V is TRBV28 and J is TRBJ1-1; TRBD1 agrees at 7 bases. V lost 3 bases and J lost 1; bases outside the gene matches: 2. CDR3 length: 14 residues. In germline, CDR1 is MDHEN, CDR2 SYDVKM. The CDR3 nucleotides are TGTGCCAGCAGTTTTAACAGGGGGAACACTGAAGCTTTCTTT. Encoded protein: CASSFNRGNTEAFF.

This chain links TRBV6-1 with TRBJ2-7; TRBD2 might be the D (5 bases). This CDR3 has 12 residues. CDR1 MNHNS and CDR2 SASEGT come from the germline V gene. Trimming pared 6 bases from V and 4 bases from J, leaving 10 bases between. In DNA form, the CDR3 reads TGTGCCAGCAGGAGGGAACGATACGAGCAGTACTTC. It yields the protein CASRRERYEQYF.

The chain combines TRBV14 with TRBJ2-5; D remains ambiguous. This CDR3 is 16 amino acids long. Germline CDR1 is SGHDN and CDR2 is FVKESK. With 4 bases removed from V and 5 bases from J, the gap between germline ends came to 20 bases. In DNA, the CDR3 is TGTGCCAGCAGCCGTCAAACTCCCCGGTGGTTCGAGACCCAGTACTTC. Translation: CASSRQTPRWFETQYF.

This clonotype was recorded a few times. V is TRBV12-5 and J is TRBJ2-3; D might be TRBD2 (7 bases). CDR3 length: 19 residues. The V end lost 0 bases, the J end lost 4 bases, and 23 bases lay between the germline ends. Per the germline V gene, CDR1 is LGHNT and CDR2 is FRNRAP. CDR3 nucleotide sequence: TGTGCTAGTGGTTTGGTTCTCTTCTCCACGGGGGGCAGTTCAGATACGCAGTATTTT. Translation: CASGLVLFSTGGSSDTQYF.

This clonotype came up a few times. The chain links TRBV7-9 to TRBJ2-5; D remains ambiguous. The CDR3 loop spans 12 amino acids. CDR1 is SEHNR and CDR2 is FQNEAQ in the germline V gene (reference sequence). The V end lost 6 bases, the J end lost 3 bases, and 8 bases lay between the germline ends. CDR3 region: CASSHVEETQYF. CDR3 nucleotide sequence: TGTGCCAGCAGTCATGTCGAAGAGACCCAGTACTTC.

The chain combines TRBV29-1 with TRBJ2-3, with 7 bases lining up with TRBD1. Germline V CDR1 and CDR2: SQVTM, ANQGSEA. Losses at the gene ends were 7 bases for V and 5 bases for J; bases not matched to a gene: 18. The CDR3 length is 16 residues. The CDR3 spells CSATPLVTGRIDTQYF. The CDR3 DNA reads TGCAGCGCTACCCCCTTAGTGACAGGGCGAATAGATACGCAGTATTTT.

This clonotype was observed a handful of times. CDR3 loop: CASSPPVVGGVDYGYTF. The CDR3 DNA is TGTGCCAGCTCACCCCCGGTCGTGGGGGGCGTCGACTATGGCTACACCTTC. The chain combines TRBV18 with TRBJ1-2; the D gene is possibly TRBD1 (6 bases). The CDR3 consists of 17 residues. CDR1 is KGHSH and CDR2 is LQKENI in the germline V gene. V was cut by 3 bases and J by 3 bases, with 20 bases left in between.

This clonotype showed up just a few times. This sequence joins TRBV20-1 and TRBJ1-5; 7 nucleotides line up with TRBD1. After removal of 6 bases from V and 6 bases from J, the junction contained 8 bases not matched to a gene. The germline V gene encodes CDR1 DFQATT and CDR2 SNEGSKA (reference sequence). CDR3 length: 13 amino acids. The CDR3: CSASTGLVQPQHF. CDR3 sequence (DNA): TGCAGTGCCTCGACAGGGTTAGTTCAGCCCCAGCATTTT.

There are many counts of this clonotype. The chain recombines TRBV11-2 with TRBJ2-7; 12 bases match TRBD2. The germline CDR1 and CDR2 sequences are SGHAT and FQNNGV. V lost 5 bases and J lost 3; bases outside the gene matches: 8. The CDR3 spans 16 residues. CDR3 nucleotides: TGTGCCAGCAGCCCCTGGACTAGCGGGACACACTACGAGCAGTACTTC. Amino acid sequence: CASSPWTSGTHYEQYF.

The chain joins TRBV9 to TRBJ2-2; D uncertain. Looked up from germline, CDR1 is SGDLS and CDR2 is YYNGEE. CDR3 length equals 16 residues. The V and J ends lost 0 bases and 0 bases respectively, with 9 bases between them. The CDR3 DNA follows: TGTGCCAGCAGCGTAGGTGGGTCCCCGAACACCGGGGAGCTGTTTTTT. Its translation: CASSVGGSPNTGELFF. The full variable domain, rest sourced from reference TRBV9 and TRBJ2-2, is DSGVTQTPKHLITATGQRVTLRCSPRSGDLSVYWYQQSLDQGLQFLIQYYNGEERAKGNILERFSAQQFPDLHSELNLSSLELGDSALYFCASSVGGSPNTGELFFGEGSRLTVL.

This clonotype was seen a few times. The chain carries TRBV12-3 or TRBV12-4 and TRBJ2-5; 8 bases match TRBD1. The CDR3 is 16 amino acids. Losses at the gene ends were 5 bases for V and 1 base for J; bases not matched to a gene: 9. CDR3 sequence (DNA): TGTGCCAGCAGTCCCCGAAAGGGACAGGCCCAAGAGACCCAGTACTTC. Translating gives CASSPRKGQAQETQYF.

This clonotype was counted ten times or more. The J gene is TRBJ2-1, the V gene TRBV12-3 or TRBV12-4; 8 bases are shared with TRBD2. J gave up 4 bases and V 1 base, and 3 bases lay outside the gene matches. The CDR3 is 15 amino acids. For the CDR3, the DNA is TGTGCCAGCAGTTTAGGGACTAGCCTTTACAATGAGCAGTTCTTC. Protein: CASSLGTSLYNEQFF.

There are many counts of this clonotype. In DNA form, the CDR3 reads TGCAGCGTTGAAGATCTTATGGCTAGCGGGTACGAGCAGTACTTC. It yields the protein CSVEDLMASGYEQYF. The chain uses TRBV29-1 and TRBJ2-7, with 8 positions matching TRBD2. CDR1 is SQVTM, CDR2 ANQGSEA, per germline. The CDR3 loop spans 15 amino acids. V was clipped by 0 bases and J by 4 bases; unmatched bases: 8.